These 30 T cell receptor beta chains came from one sample sequenced in a study of shared clonotypes between healthy human individuals. Measured with immunoSEQ multiplex PCR; TCRdb has only the in-frame clones, and not every one. The table includes fewer than 850,000 clones, 90% detected once. Sequenced: memory CD8+ T cells from PBMCs. Subset of the sample: CD45RO+ cells pooled with CCR7-negative TemRA cells. The receptors were gathered from a man between 18 and 35 years old in good health. Some clones in this sample may be carry-over from other donors' samples.

The V call is TRBV6-6, the J call TRBJ2-2; a weak D match, TRBD1 (6 bases). The V end lost 7 bases, the J end lost 6 bases, and 15 bases lay between the germline ends. The CDR3 totals 14 residues. Germline V gene sequence: CDR1 MNHNY, CDR2 SVGAGI (reference sequence). CDR3 nucleotides: TGTGCCAGCACCTACGAGGGGGTTCCCGGGGAGCTGTTTTTT. Amino acids: CASTYEGVPGELFF.

This rearrangement joins TRBV6-1 to TRBJ2-7; D ambiguous. Germline V lookup: CDR1 MNHNS, CDR2 SASEGT. Trimming pared 1 base from V and 2 bases from J, leaving 6 bases between. The CDR3 length is 13 residues. CDR3 bases: TGTGCCAGCAGTGAAGAGGTTCCCTACGAGCAGTACTTC. Translated, it gives CASSEEVPYEQYF.

The rearrangement joins TRBV15 to TRBJ2-3; the D is unclear. Germline values: CDR1 LNHNV, CDR2 YYDKDF (reference sequence). CDR3 length: 17 residues. The germline V and J ends were trimmed by 4 bases and 0 bases, with 17 bases remaining between them. CDR3 in DNA: TGTGCCACCAGCACTCTTCTAGGGCGCCCTAGCACAGATACGCAGTATTTT. This gives the protein CATSTLLGRPSTDTQYF.

V usage is TRBV7-2 and J usage is TRBJ2-7; maybe TRBD1 (6 bases). V lost 5 bases and J lost 0, with 17 bases in between. Germline CDR1 SGHTA, CDR2 FQGNSA. The CDR3 has 16 amino acids. The CDR3 nucleotides are TGTGCCAGCAGCCCAGTATCCGGGACACCCTCCTACGAGCAGTACTTC. It is translated as CASSPVSGTPSYEQYF.

The chain's CDR3 is CASSQRGLAGEETQYF. CDR3 sequence (DNA): TGCGCCAGCAGCCAACGGGGACTAGCGGGAGAGGAGACCCAGTACTTC. The gene calls are TRBV4-1 and TRBJ2-5; 14 nucleotides align to TRBD2. CDR1 and CDR2 (germline): MGHRA, YSYEKL. V trimming: 2 bases; J trimming: 5 bases; junction bases outside the gene matches: 4. CDR3 length: 16 amino acids.

With respect to this clone: This specimen includes other DNA sequences encoding the same CDR3. The rearrangement uses TRBV27 and TRBJ2-7, with D possibly being TRBD1 or TRBD2 (5 bases each). CDR3 size: 13 residues. Germline assignment: CDR1 MNHEY and CDR2 SMNVEV (reference sequence). The V gene lost 2 bases and the J gene lost 4 bases, with 9 bases spanning the gap. In DNA, the CDR3 is TGTGCCAGCAGTTTAGGGGGAACGTACGAGCAGTACTTC. Protein sequence: CASSLGGTYEQYF.

This clone is a singleton in its sample. This chain links TRBV6-6 with TRBJ2-3; TRBD2 matches at 12 bases. V shed 6 bases and J 4 bases; nucleotides not matched to a gene: 5. Germline V lookup: CDR1 MNHNY, CDR2 SVGAGI (reference sequence). This CDR3 has 15 amino acids. The DNA of the CDR3 is TGTGCCAGCAGCCCGACTAGCGGGAGATCAGATACGCAGTATTTT. Protein product: CASSPTSGRSDTQYF.

This chain uses TRBV4-2 with TRBJ1-1; 12 bases are a match to TRBD1. V was pared by 0 bases and J by 0 bases, with 5 bases of the junction left unmatched. The germline V gene encodes CDR1 LGHNA and CDR2 YNFKEQ. This CDR3 comprises 18 residues. This CDR3 reads CASSQEGTGGPLNTEAFF. The CDR3 nucleotides read TGTGCCAGCAGCCAAGAGGGGACAGGGGGCCCTCTGAACACTGAAGCTTTCTTT.

CDR3 loop: CASSHPATGKNTEAFF. CDR3 nucleotides: TGCGCCAGCAGCCACCCAGCGACAGGAAAGAACACTGAAGCTTTCTTT. This sequence joins TRBV4-1 and TRBJ1-1; tentative D call: TRBD1 (6 bases). Looked up from germline, CDR1 is MGHRA and CDR2 is YSYEKL. The CDR3 is 16 residues long. V was pared by 3 bases and J by 1 base, with 15 bases between.

This chain joins TRBV4-3 and TRBJ2-7; possibly TRBD2 for D (5 bases). Germline V lookup: CDR1 LGHNA, CDR2 YSLEER. The CDR3 consists of 17 residues. The ends were cut back, 0 bases at V and 6 bases at J, with 21 bases in the middle. Here the CDR3 DNA reads TGCGCCAGCAGCCAAGATACCGGGCACTCAGAGGGATCCGAGCAGTACTTC. Translating gives CASSQDTGHSEGSEQYF.

The chain uses TRBV4-3 and TRBJ2-2; D uncertain. V shed 0 bases and J shed 4 bases, with 9 bases lying between them. The CDR3 is 15 amino acids. Germline CDR1 LGHNA, CDR2 YSLEER. The chain's CDR3 is CASSQDSRVTGELFF. CDR3 DNA sequence: TGCGCCAGCAGCCAAGATAGCCGGGTCACCGGGGAGCTGTTTTTT.

The chain combines TRBV9 with TRBJ2-7, with D possibly being TRBD2 (7 bases). Germline-derived CDR1 and CDR2 are SGDLS and YYNGEE. V was cut by 4 bases and J by 2 bases, with 16 bases left in between. The CDR3 has 15 residues. CDR3 protein: CASSPGGGLAYEQYF. The CDR3 nucleotides read TGTGCCAGCAGCCCTGGGGGGGGGCTTGCCTACGAGCAGTACTTC. The complete variable domain, with remaining parts taken from reference TRBV9 and TRBJ2-7, reads DSGVTQTPKHLITATGQRVTLRCSPRSGDLSVYWYQQSLDQGLQFLIQYYNGEERAKGNILERFSAQQFPDLHSELNLSSLELGDSALYFCASSPGGGLAYEQYFGPGTRLTVT.

The chain carries TRBV29-1 and TRBJ2-1, with a weak D call TRBD2 (5 bases). The germline V and J ends were trimmed by 2 bases and 2 bases, with 16 bases remaining between them. Germline V CDR1 and CDR2: SQVTM, ANQGSEA. The CDR3 is 16 residues long. CDR3 region: CSVEPLSGITYNEQFF. The CDR3 DNA follows: TGCAGCGTTGAACCCCTTTCCGGGATAACCTACAATGAGCAGTTCTTC.

This chain uses TRBV4-2 with TRBJ2-2, with 12 bases aligning to TRBD2. CDR1 LGHNA and CDR2 YNFKEQ come from the germline V gene. The J segment lost 4 bases and the V segment lost 6 bases, leaving 15 bases of the junction unmatched. The CDR3 is made up of 19 amino acids. CDR3 loop: CASRRRRLAGVSVTGELFF. The CDR3 DNA follows: TGTGCCAGCAGGCGTAGGAGACTAGCGGGAGTTTCGGTCACCGGGGAGCTGTTTTTT.

This chain uses TRBV7-2 with TRBJ2-7, with TRBD1 identical over 7 bases. The CDR3 has 16 residues. The trim removed 5 bases at V and 2 bases at J, leaving 12 bases unmatched. CDR1 is SGHTA and CDR2 is FQGNSA in the germline V gene. Written as DNA, the CDR3 is TGTGCCAGCAGCATTCAGCCGGGACAGAGGACCTACGAGCAGTACTTC. It codes for CASSIQPGQRTYEQYF. The full variable domain, with the rest looked up from reference TRBV7-2 and TRBJ2-7, is GAGVSQSPSNKVTEKGKDVELRCDPISGHTALYWYRQSLGQGLEFLIYFQGNSAPDKSGLPSDRFSAERTGGSVSTLTIQRTQQEDSAVYLCASSIQPGQRTYEQYFGPGTRLTVT.

In this sample, this clone turned up once. This chain uses TRBV29-1 with TRBJ2-3, with D hard to call. The ends were cut back, 1 base at V and 2 bases at J, with 10 bases in the middle. The germline V gene encodes CDR1 SQVTM and CDR2 ANQGSEA. The CDR3 contains 14 residues. DNA for the CDR3: TGCAGCGTTGAAGGCCCTGCTTCCACAGATACGCAGTATTTT. Encoded protein: CSVEGPASTDTQYF.

This chain joins TRBV7-3 and TRBJ2-2, with 9 bases matching TRBD1. Germline values: CDR1 SGHTA, CDR2 FQGTGA. This CDR3 has 16 residues. J was trimmed by 4 bases and V by 5 bases; bases with no gene match: 8. The CDR3, as DNA: TGTGCCAGCAGCGTGGCCGGGACAGGGAGCACCGGGGAGCTGTTTTTT. Amino acid sequence: CASSVAGTGSTGELFF.

The chain recombines TRBV19 with TRBJ1-5, with 9 bases that match TRBD1. Germline V gene sequence: CDR1 LNHDA, CDR2 SQIVND (reference sequence). J was trimmed by 2 bases and V by 8 bases; bases with no gene match: 7. This CDR3 is 15 amino acids long. CDR3: CASERDREGNQPQHF. CDR3 coding DNA: TGTGCCAGTGAACGGGACAGGGAAGGCAATCAGCCCCAGCATTTT.

The chain employs TRBV7-9 and TRBJ2-3; D remains unclear. Germline V lookup: CDR1 SEHNR, CDR2 FQNEAQ (reference sequence). The CDR3 sequence is 15 residues long. V lost 1 base and J lost 2, with 10 bases in between. CDR3 nucleotides: TGTGCCAGCAGCTTAGGATGGGGTCCCACAGATACGCAGTATTTT. This gives the protein CASSLGWGPTDTQYF.

The chain links TRBV7-9 to TRBJ2-7, with 8 bases lining up with TRBD2. The V and J ends lost 2 bases and 2 bases, in that order; junction bases with no gene match: 11. The length of the CDR3 is 17 residues. CDR1 SEHNR and CDR2 FQNEAQ come from the germline V gene (reference sequence). In DNA form, the CDR3 reads TGTGCCAGCAGCTTATCTGAGCTAGCGGGTCTCACCTACGAGCAGTACTTC. This encodes CASSLSELAGLTYEQYF.

The chain combines TRBV27 with TRBJ1-5; D is undetermined. Germline assignment: CDR1 MNHEY and CDR2 SMNVEV (reference sequence). V was shortened by 1 base and J by 7 bases, with 11 bases between the two germline ends. The CDR3 sequence is 14 residues long. The chain's CDR3 is CASSLLGIGQPQHF. CDR3 sequence (DNA): TGTGCCAGCAGTTTATTAGGGATCGGCCAGCCCCAGCATTTT.

This chain links TRBV10-2 with TRBJ2-4, with TRBD2 identical over 9 bases. This CDR3 is built from 12 residues. Germline values: CDR1 WSHSY, CDR2 SAAADI. Unmatched junction bases numbered 8, after V lost 6 bases and J lost 14 bases. For the CDR3, the DNA is TGCGCCAGCAGGGGACTAGCCCCACCTGAGTACTTC. The encoded protein is CASRGLAPPEYF.

V usage is TRBV5-6 and J usage is TRBJ2-5, with D tentatively TRBD2 (5 bases). This CDR3 spans 11 amino acids. Germline V gene sequence: CDR1 SGHDT, CDR2 YYEEEE. Between the trimmed V and J ends, which lost 5 bases and 11 bases, there was a span of 13 bases. DNA of the CDR3: TGTGCCAGCAGTATAGGTAGGGAGCAGTACTTC. It specifies CASSIGREQYF.

The gene calls are TRBV15 and TRBJ1-2; TRBD1 is a possible D gene (5 bases). Germline CDR1 and CDR2: LNHNV and YYDKDF (reference sequence). The V and J ends lost 8 bases and 4 bases respectively, with 20 bases between them. The CDR3 loop spans 15 amino acids. CDR3 in amino acids: CATSVNDSPLYGYTF. In DNA form, the CDR3 reads TGTGCCACCTCAGTTAACGACAGCCCCCTCTATGGCTACACCTTC.

This chain connects TRBV9 to TRBJ2-1; 8 bases align to TRBD2. After removal of 0 bases from V and 1 base from J, the junction contained 6 bases not matched to a gene. The CDR3 has 17 amino acids. Germline V gene lookup returns CDR1 SGDLS and CDR2 YYNGEE. As DNA, the CDR3 is TGTGCCAGCAGCGTAGATAAAGGGACTAGATCCTACAATGAGCAGTTCTTC. It yields the protein CASSVDKGTRSYNEQFF.

The chain is built from TRBV18 and TRBJ2-7; 11 positions match TRBD2. V lost 3 bases, J lost 3 bases, and 4 bases stayed unmatched. Germline CDR1 reads KGHSH; CDR2 reads LQKENI. CDR3 length: 15 amino acids. CDR3 nucleotides: TGTGCCAGCTCACCCCCCGGGACTAGCGGCTACGAGCAGTACTTC. Translation: CASSPPGTSGYEQYF.

The table lists this clone with a count of one. The rearrangement joins TRBV28 to TRBJ1-1; D gene unclear. The CDR3 has 13 residues. Germline lookup yields CDR1 MDHEN and CDR2 SYDVKM. Trimming removed 7 bases at V and 0 bases at J, with 9 bases between. The CDR3 here is CASTKLVNTEAFF. The CDR3 DNA reads as TGTGCCAGCACCAAGCTGGTGAACACTGAAGCTTTCTTT.

J is TRBJ2-7 and V is TRBV7-2, with 12 bases matching TRBD2. The CDR3 extends over 15 amino acids. The V gene end was trimmed by 5 bases and the J gene end by 2 bases; junction bases not matched to a gene: 4. Germline lookup yields CDR1 SGHTA and CDR2 FQGNSA. CDR3 sequence (DNA): TGTGCCAGCAGCATACTAGCGGGAGGTCCCTACGAGCAGTACTTC. Its protein is CASSILAGGPYEQYF.

The V and J genes are TRBV6-5 and TRBJ2-7, with 10 bases aligning to TRBD2. This CDR3 has 16 residues. Germline loops: CDR1 MNHEY, CDR2 SVGAGI. The ends lost 4 bases at V and 5 bases at J; junction bases unmatched: 11. CDR3 region: CASSSSLSGRNHEQYF. The CDR3 nucleotides read TGTGCCAGCAGTTCATCCCTTAGCGGGAGGAACCACGAGCAGTACTTC.

The gene calls are TRBV28 and TRBJ2-7, with D tentatively TRBD1 or TRBD2 (5 bases each). Germline V lookup: CDR1 MDHEN, CDR2 SYDVKM. The CDR3 has 18 residues. The V end lost 3 bases, the J end lost 2 bases, and 23 bases lay between the germline ends. CDR3 DNA sequence: TGTGCCAGCAGTTTCGGGACGGCAGCCGGACCGGATACCTACGAGCAGTACTTC. It is translated as CASSFGTAAGPDTYEQYF.